This T cell receptor beta chain is drawn from a study of shared clonotypes between healthy human individuals. Whole-study findings and limits: When compared with the clonotypes that were shared by all four sorted-subset donors, the non-shared clonotypes turned out to have lower generation probabilities. Naive CD4 clonotypes overlapped across a handful of donors at approximately 5%.

As to this clone: What it recognizes is unknown.

CD45RO-negative, CCR7-selected cells formed the naive CD8 fraction, which excluded terminally differentiated effector memory CD45RA+ cells. Study donors comprised healthy, HIV-negative adults devoid of recent acute infection or vaccination. Generated by immunoSEQ multiplex PCR, the TCRdb table keeps only in-frame clones and is missing some. The sample holds millions of clones, under 95% seen once. The CDR3 loop spans 16 amino acids. V lost 6 bases to trimming and J lost 6 bases, with 20 bases between them. Germline CDR1 reads MDHEN; CDR2 reads SYDVKM. The rearrangement links TRBV28 to TRBJ1-4, with D possibly matching TRBD1 (6 bases). The TCR comes from a young man in good health. Some clones in this sample may be carry-over from other donors' samples. Material: naive CD8+ T cells from PBMCs. The CDR3 DNA follows: TGTGCCAGCAGAACTCATACAGGGTCCACGGATGAAAAACTGTTTTTT. This sequence encodes CASRTHTGSTDEKLFF.